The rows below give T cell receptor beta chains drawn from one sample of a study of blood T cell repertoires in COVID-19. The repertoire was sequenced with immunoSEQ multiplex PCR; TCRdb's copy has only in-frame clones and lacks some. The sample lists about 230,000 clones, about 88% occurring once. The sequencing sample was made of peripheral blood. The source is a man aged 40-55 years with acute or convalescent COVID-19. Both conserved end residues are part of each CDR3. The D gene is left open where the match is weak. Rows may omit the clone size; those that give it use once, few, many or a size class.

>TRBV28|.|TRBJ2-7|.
CASSLGSPYEQYF
TGTGCCAGCAGTTTAGGCTCACCCTACGAGCAGTACTTC
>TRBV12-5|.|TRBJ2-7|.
CASGLGQGSYEQYF
TGTGCTAGTGGTTTGGGTCAGGGCTCCTACGAGCAGTACTTC
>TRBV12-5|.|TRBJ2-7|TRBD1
CASHRDRGYEQYF
TGTGCTAGTCACCGGGACAGGGGTTACGAGCAGTACTTC
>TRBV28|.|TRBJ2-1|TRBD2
CASSPIAGGPGHNEQFF
TGTGCCAGCAGTCCAATAGCGGGGGGGCCTGGACACAATGAGCAGTTCTTC
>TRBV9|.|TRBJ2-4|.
CASSARAGWDIQYF
TGTGCCAGCAGCGCCCGGGCAGGGTGGGACATTCAGTACTTC
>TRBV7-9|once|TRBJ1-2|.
CASSFGANYGYTF
TGTGCCAGCAGCTTCGGGGCTAACTATGGCTACACCTTC
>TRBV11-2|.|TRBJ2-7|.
CASSLGDFSAYEQYF
TGTGCCAGCAGCTTAGGGGACTTTTCAGCCTACGAGCAGTACTTC
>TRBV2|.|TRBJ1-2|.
CASSEQGRDGYTF
TGTGCCAGCAGTGAACAGGGGCGTGATGGCTACACCTTC
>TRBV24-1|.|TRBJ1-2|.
CATSDFGGENYGYTF
TGTGCCACCAGTGATTTTGGCGGGGAGAACTATGGCTACACCTTC
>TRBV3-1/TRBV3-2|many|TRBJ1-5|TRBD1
CASSPYGQGNQPQHF
TGTGCCAGCAGCCCCTATGGACAGGGGAATCAGCCCCAGCATTTT
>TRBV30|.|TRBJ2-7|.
CAWSVRGEQYF
TGTGCCTGGAGTGTACGGGGGGAGCAGTACTTC
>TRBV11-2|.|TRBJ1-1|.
CASSLGTVMNTEAFF
TGTGCCAGCAGCTTAGGTACAGTCATGAACACTGAAGCTTTCTTT
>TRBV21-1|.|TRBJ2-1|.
CASTPNNEQFF
TGTGCCAGCACCCCAAACAATGAGCAGTTCTTC
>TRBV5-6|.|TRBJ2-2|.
CASSLDIYTGELFF
TGTGCCAGCAGTCTCGACATATACACCGGGGAGCTGTTTTTT
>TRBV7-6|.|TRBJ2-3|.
CASSLVGEDTQYF
TGTGCCAGCAGCTTAGTAGGGGAAGATACGCAGTATTTT
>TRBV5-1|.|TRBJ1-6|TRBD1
CASSLNRGNSPLHF
TGCGCCAGCAGCTTGAACAGGGGGAATTCACCCCTCCACTTT
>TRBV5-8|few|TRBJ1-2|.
CASSYRVNTF
TGTGCCAGCAGCTACAGGGTTAACACCTTC
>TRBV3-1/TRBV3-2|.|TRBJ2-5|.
CASSQRGQETQYF
TGTGCCAGCAGCCAGAGGGGGCAAGAGACCCAGTACTTC
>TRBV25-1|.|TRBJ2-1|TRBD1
CASSEQDRVYYNEQFF
TGTGCCAGCAGTGAGCAGGACAGGGTCTACTACAATGAGCAGTTCTTC
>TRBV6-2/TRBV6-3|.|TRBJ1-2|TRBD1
CASSRDRYYGYTF
TGTGCCAGCAGCCGGGACAGATACTATGGCTACACCTTC
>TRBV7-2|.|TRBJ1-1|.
CASSARQNTEAFF
TGTGCCAGCAGCGCGCGACAGAACACTGAAGCTTTCTTT
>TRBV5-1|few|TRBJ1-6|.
CASSLESLPAGGPLHF
TGCGCCAGCAGCTTGGAATCGCTGCCAGCGGGCGGACCCCTCCACTTT
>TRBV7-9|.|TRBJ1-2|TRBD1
CASSTTGVDGYTF
TGTGCCAGCAGTACGACAGGGGTCGATGGCTACACCTTC
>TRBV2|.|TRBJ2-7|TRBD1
CASNGQGSYEQYF
TGTGCCAGCAACGGACAGGGCTCCTACGAGCAGTACTTC
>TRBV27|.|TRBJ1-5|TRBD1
CASSLSGTGDNQPQHF
TGTGCCAGCAGTTTATCGGGGACAGGGGACAATCAGCCCCAGCATTTT
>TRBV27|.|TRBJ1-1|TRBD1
CASSLRVRQGVQNTEAFF
TGTGCCAGCAGTTTAAGGGTCCGACAGGGGGTGCAGAACACTGAAGCTTTCTTT
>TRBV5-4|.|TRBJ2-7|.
CASSWGDGAYEQYF
TGTGCCAGCAGCTGGGGGGACGGAGCCTACGAGCAGTACTTC
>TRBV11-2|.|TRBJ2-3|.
CASSFQRGTDTQYF
TGTGCCAGCAGCTTTCAGCGGGGCACAGATACGCAGTATTTT
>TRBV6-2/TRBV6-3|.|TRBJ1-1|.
CASSWTEMNTEAFF
TGTGCCAGCAGTTGGACAGAGATGAACACTGAAGCTTTCTTT
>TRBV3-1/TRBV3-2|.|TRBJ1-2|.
CASSENLVGYTF
TGTGCCAGCAGCGAGAACCTGGTGGGCTACACCTTC
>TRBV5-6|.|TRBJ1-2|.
CASSLGTVRGGYGYTF
TGTGCCAGCAGCTTGGGTACGGTCAGGGGTGGATATGGCTACACCTTC
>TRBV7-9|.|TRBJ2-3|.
CASSFPVGTDTQYF
TGTGCCAGCAGCTTCCCTGTAGGCACAGATACGCAGTATTTT
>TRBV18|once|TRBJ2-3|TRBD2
CASSPVGGGAGDTQYF
TGTGCCAGCTCACCGGTTGGCGGGGGGGCTGGTGATACGCAGTATTTT
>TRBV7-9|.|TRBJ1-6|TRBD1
CASSLRTGGGPSPLHF
TGTGCCAGCAGCTTAAGGACAGGGGGCGGTCCTTCACCCCTCCACTTT
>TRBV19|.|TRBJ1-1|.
CASSPWGRNTEAFF
TGTGCCAGTAGTCCCTGGGGGCGGAACACTGAAGCTTTCTTT